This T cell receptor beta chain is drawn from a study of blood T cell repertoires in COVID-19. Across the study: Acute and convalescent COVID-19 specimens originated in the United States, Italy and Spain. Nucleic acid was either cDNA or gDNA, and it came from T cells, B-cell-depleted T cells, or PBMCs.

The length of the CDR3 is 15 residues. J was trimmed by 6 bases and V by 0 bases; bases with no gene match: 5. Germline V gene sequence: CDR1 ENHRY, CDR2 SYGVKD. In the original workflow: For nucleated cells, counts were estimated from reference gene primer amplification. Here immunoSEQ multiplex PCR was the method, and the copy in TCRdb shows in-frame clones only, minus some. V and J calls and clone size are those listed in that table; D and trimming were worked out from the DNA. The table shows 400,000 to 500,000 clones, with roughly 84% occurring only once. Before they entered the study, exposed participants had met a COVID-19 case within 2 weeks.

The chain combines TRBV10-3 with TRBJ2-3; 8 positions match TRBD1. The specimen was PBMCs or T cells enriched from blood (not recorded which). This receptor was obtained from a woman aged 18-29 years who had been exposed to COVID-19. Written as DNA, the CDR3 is TGTGCCATCAGTGAGTCGACAGGGGCGGGGGATACGCAGTATTTT. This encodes CAISESTGAGDTQYF.